This T cell receptor beta chain was recorded in a study of cytomegalovirus exposure and HLA in healthy donors. The CDR3 loop spans 13 amino acids. Trimming removed 7 bases at V and 2 bases at J, with 11 bases between. Germline CDR1 is MGHDK and CDR2 is SYGVNS. The PCR used 60 Vbeta and 13 Jbeta primers. TCRdb keeps only in-frame clones here, not all; method: immunoSEQ multiplex PCR. The data show approximately 150,000 clones, with more than 70% seen just once and roughly 5% held by the top ten. This receptor was identified in a male donor in good health and CMV-seronegative. Source material: PBMCs. V usage is TRBV25-1 and J usage is TRBJ1-2; tentative D call: TRBD1 (5 bases). CDR3 residues: CASTGAGNYGYTF. In DNA form, the CDR3 reads TGTGCCAGCACCGGGGCGGGGAACTATGGCTACACCTTC.